Presented here are 9 T cell receptor beta chains from one specimen sequenced in a study of technical replicates of blood from a few donors. The assay was immunoSEQ multiplex PCR, and TCRdb's table has in-frame clones only and misses some. The profile covers under 85,000 clones, with almost 98% appearing a single time and approximately 0.2% taken by the ten largest. Source material: T cells isolated from PBMCs. The receptors were sampled from a human donor in good health.

J is TRBJ2-7 and V is TRBV11-2; TRBD1 matches 7 bases. The CDR3 is made up of 15 amino acids. Looked up from germline, CDR1 is SGHAT and CDR2 is FQNNGV. The ends lost 5 bases at V and 4 bases at J; junction bases unmatched: 11. CDR3 DNA sequence: TGTGCCAGCAGCCCATCCGTGGGACAGCGATACGAGCAGTACTTC. This translates into CASSPSVGQRYEQYF.

The rearrangement uses TRBV6-6 and TRBJ1-4; D gene uncertain. V lost 6 bases to trimming and J lost 3 bases, with 14 bases between them. The CDR3 is 15 residues long. Germline V gene lookup returns CDR1 MNHNY and CDR2 SVGAGI (reference sequence). For the CDR3, the DNA is TGTGCCAGCAGGCCTATGGAGGGCTCTAATGAAAAACTGTTTTTT. This codes for CASRPMEGSNEKLFF.

The chain recombines TRBV20-1 with TRBJ1-2; D gene uncertain. The ends were cut back, 0 bases at V and 8 bases at J, with 7 bases in the middle. The CDR3 runs to 11 residues. Per the germline V gene, CDR1 is DFQATT and CDR2 is SNEGSKA (reference sequence). The CDR3 loop reads CSARDLGGYTF. CDR3 DNA: TGCAGTGCTAGAGATCTCGGGGGCTACACCTTC.

The chain links TRBV6-5 to TRBJ1-2; perhaps TRBD1 as D (6 bases). Germline CDR1 reads MNHEY; CDR2 reads SVGAGI. The germline V and J ends were trimmed by 0 bases and 0 bases, with 11 bases remaining between them. This CDR3 is built from 16 residues. CDR3 sequence: CASSYSPTGSNYGYTF. Here the CDR3 DNA reads TGTGCCAGCAGTTACTCTCCGACAGGTTCTAACTATGGCTACACCTTC.

The chain is built from TRBV7-8 and TRBJ1-2, with D maybe TRBD1 (6 bases). The CDR3 is 17 residues long. V was pared by 3 bases and J by 5 bases, with 22 bases between. CDR1 and CDR2 from the germline V gene are SGHVS and FQNEAQ. The CDR3 nucleotides are TGTGCCAGCAGCTTCGGGGCCCAGGGGCGGCGGGCTTATGGCTACACCTTC. Its translation: CASSFGAQGRRAYGYTF.

V and J are TRBV29-1 and TRBJ2-6; 7 nucleotides align to TRBD1. V shed 4 bases, J shed 10 bases, and the junction held 7 bases outside the gene matches. The V gene's germline CDR1 is SQVTM and CDR2 ANQGSEA. This CDR3 has 13 amino acids. This CDR3 reads CSVVGTEWNVLTF. The CDR3 DNA reads as TGCAGCGTTGTGGGGACAGAGTGGAACGTCCTGACTTTC.

This clone was seen just once. V gene TRBV18 combines with J gene TRBJ2-3; 9 positions agree with TRBD2. CDR1 and CDR2 from the germline V gene are KGHSH and LQKENI. V trimming: 5 bases; J trimming: 2 bases; junction bases outside the gene matches: 5. The CDR3 runs 15 residues. CDR3 bases: TGTGCCAGCTCATTGGGGACTAGCACCACAGATACGCAGTATTTT. It translates to CASSLGTSTTDTQYF.

The chain carries TRBV5-6 and TRBJ2-3, with TRBD2 identical over 13 bases. Looked up from germline, CDR1 is SGHDT and CDR2 is YYEEEE. V was pared by 5 bases and J by 3 bases, with 6 bases of the junction left unmatched. The CDR3 runs 16 residues. In DNA, the CDR3 is TGTGCCAGCAGTGCCGGGACTAGCGGGGTAACAGATACGCAGTATTTT. Amino acid sequence: CASSAGTSGVTDTQYF.

The chain joins TRBV4-1 to TRBJ1-1; possibly TRBD1 for D (6 bases). This CDR3 region has 14 residues. Looked up from germline, CDR1 is MGHRA and CDR2 is YSYEKL. The V end was cut by 3 bases, the J end by 7 bases, with 15 bases between. CDR3 nucleotide sequence: TGCGCCAGCAGCCATCCGGGACAAACCATTGAAGCTTTCTTT. It translates to CASSHPGQTIEAFF.